This T cell receptor (beta chain) was retrieved from a study of shared clonotypes between healthy human individuals. Assay: immunoSEQ multiplex PCR; the TCRdb copy retains only in-frame clones and omits some. The sample has about 2 million clones, around 95% seen once; the top ten hold 0.13%. The V gene end was trimmed by 2 bases and the J gene end by 3 bases; junction bases not matched to a gene: 7. The CDR3 is made up of 15 amino acids. The germline CDR1 and CDR2 sequences are GTSNPN and SVGIG (reference sequence). This receptor was taken from a man aged 18-30 years in good health. The chain is built from TRBV30 and TRBJ2-3, with 8 bases fitting TRBD1. Sequencing was performed on naive CD4+ T cells sorted from blood. The subset here: CD45RA+ positively selected. The CDR3 DNA reads TGTGCCTGGAGTCTGACAGGGGAAGGGACAGATACGCAGTATTTT. Translating gives CAWSLTGEGTDTQYF.